This is a list of T cell receptor beta chains from one sample in a study of blood T cell repertoires in COVID-19. This table comes from immunoSEQ multiplex PCR, and its TCRdb copy is limited to in-frame clones, with some not included. The repertoire consists of 290,000 or so clones, with 75% to 90% occurring once and the leading ten covering roughly 2.3%. Sample: peripheral blood. The origin of the receptors is a man aged 18 to 29 with active or convalescent COVID-19. Both conserved end residues are part of each CDR3. Each record gives: J gene, clone size, V gene, CDR3 protein. A clone size is listed for some rows: how often the clone was seen (once, few, many), or a class if it is expanded.

TRBJ2-1,.,TRBV27,CASSTTTGQDFNEQFF
TRBJ1-1,.,TRBV19,CASSILPFRSDTEAFF
TRBJ2-7,.,TRBV27,CASSLTVNRGHEQYF
TRBJ1-2,.,TRBV6-5,CASSSFPGFSGYTF
TRBJ1-3,few,TRBV10-3,CAIRDSSGNTIYF
TRBJ1-1,many,TRBV12-3/TRBV12-4,CASSLGESTEAFF
TRBJ1-1,.,TRBV18,CASSLTGLSDTEAFF
TRBJ1-1,once,TRBV14,CASSQSRVTEAFF
TRBJ1-1,.,TRBV7-8,CASSPPGQGSDTEAFF
TRBJ2-7,few,TRBV12-5,CASGLVPGTVIYEQYF
TRBJ1-2,few,TRBV25-1,CASSDPGTGGVGYGYTF
TRBJ2-7,once,TRBV20-1,CSAREQYEQYF
TRBJ2-1,.,TRBV19,CASSMTSPAESSYNEQFF
TRBJ2-1,.,TRBV25-1,CASSELAGVVFF
TRBJ2-1,.,TRBV7-3,CASSLGGSFNEQFF
TRBJ2-7,.,TRBV18,CASSPVFSGVSYEQYF
TRBJ2-5,.,TRBV5-5,CASRMPPGGPETQYF
TRBJ1-1,.,TRBV18,CASSTQGAERADTEAFF
TRBJ1-2,.,TRBV19,CASTPLASYGYTF
TRBJ2-7,.,TRBV28,CASSRTGTGGYEQYF
TRBJ2-6,.,TRBV21-1,CASSKVTGAGANVLTF
TRBJ2-1,.,TRBV20-1,CSASHYLRGDNEQFF
TRBJ1-5,.,TRBV6-5,CASSRTTGGLQPQHF
TRBJ1-5,once,TRBV28,CASSPTGSGNQPQHF
TRBJ1-3,.,TRBV7-9,CASSLQGGGNTIYF
TRBJ2-7,.,TRBV5-1,CASSLAQMYEQYF
TRBJ2-2,.,TRBV10-2,CATRGGGSTGELFF
TRBJ1-2,.,TRBV4-1,CASSSTNGYGYTF
TRBJ1-3,.,TRBV6-5,CASSRHESSGNTIYF
TRBJ1-3,once,TRBV6-1,CASSEIHGSVNTIYF
TRBJ2-3,.,TRBV6-4,CASSAQGSDTQYF
TRBJ1-1,.,TRBV4-1,CASSQEYRDAFF
TRBJ2-3,.,TRBV7-8,CASRSGLARTDTQYF
TRBJ1-5,.,TRBV5-8,CASSPQAPWGNQPQHF
TRBJ1-1,.,TRBV7-2,CASSLVSRNTEAFF
TRBJ2-3,.,TRBV9,CASSTQSGGALDTQYF
TRBJ2-1,.,TRBV24-1,CATSEESSGRSNEQFF
TRBJ2-2,.,TRBV19,CASSRTSGLVYTGELFF
TRBJ1-5,few,TRBV4-1,CASSWRIDLNQPQHF
TRBJ2-1,once,TRBV18,CASSPTSGYNEQFF
TRBJ2-1,.,TRBV10-2,CASSATRRNEQFF
TRBJ2-3,.,TRBV6-5,CASRFLTDTQYF
TRBJ2-5,.,TRBV18,CASSDRPSQETQYF
TRBJ1-3,few,TRBV6-5,CASQREEGSGNTIYF
TRBJ1-2,.,TRBV28,CASSPQPGGTGAYGYTF
TRBJ2-5,many,TRBV7-2,CASSAGPLRETQYF
TRBJ1-5,few,TRBV20-1,CSASQQRRNQPQHF
TRBJ2-2,.,TRBV27,CASRNPGYPGELFF
TRBJ1-6,.,TRBV7-9,CASSLIEASSYNSPLHF
TRBJ1-6,.,TRBV4-3,CASSQESGGSPLHF
TRBJ1-2,.,TRBV7-9,CASSLALIDGYTF